The rows below give T cell receptor beta chains drawn from one sample of a study of blood T cell repertoires in COVID-19. Clones were sequenced by immunoSEQ multiplex PCR, and TCRdb holds only the in-frame ones, with some missing. The sample records about 140,000 clones, 60% to 85% being singletons. The sample was peripheral blood. These receptors all come from a woman aged 55-70 years with acute or convalescent COVID-19. Each CDR3 is given without its conserved first and last residue. Clone size appears in some rows only: once, few, many, or a class for an expanded clone.

>TRBV11-1|TRBJ1-2|NA
ASSIDRNHYGYT
>TRBV21-1|TRBJ2-7|once
ASSKDGTTDTYEQY
>TRBV6-6|TRBJ2-7|NA
ASRSSGTYEQY
>TRBV2|TRBJ1-6|NA
ASLYRVNSPLH
>TRBV9|TRBJ1-2|few
ASSVGLTGYYGYT
>TRBV6-6|TRBJ1-2|NA
ASSYSRQGEWNGYT
>TRBV28|TRBJ1-2|NA
ASSPRDRTTPTYGYT
>TRBV5-1|TRBJ2-3|once
ASNIAGVTDTQY
>TRBV7-8|TRBJ1-5|NA
ASSPIAGRGNQPQH
>TRBV28|TRBJ1-2|NA
ASSFPARGYT
>TRBV5-4|TRBJ2-1|NA
ASSLGAGAYNEQF
>TRBV4-1|TRBJ2-3|NA
ASSQAEGTDTQY
>TRBV5-4|TRBJ2-6|NA
ASSSLSSGANVLT
>TRBV7-9|TRBJ2-4|NA
ASSSSGWGAKNIQY
>TRBV3-1/TRBV3-2|TRBJ1-3|NA
ASSQVTGSGNTIY
>TRBV5-1|TRBJ2-2|NA
ASSLELTGLGTGELF
>TRBV19|TRBJ2-7|NA
ASSPGTGREQY